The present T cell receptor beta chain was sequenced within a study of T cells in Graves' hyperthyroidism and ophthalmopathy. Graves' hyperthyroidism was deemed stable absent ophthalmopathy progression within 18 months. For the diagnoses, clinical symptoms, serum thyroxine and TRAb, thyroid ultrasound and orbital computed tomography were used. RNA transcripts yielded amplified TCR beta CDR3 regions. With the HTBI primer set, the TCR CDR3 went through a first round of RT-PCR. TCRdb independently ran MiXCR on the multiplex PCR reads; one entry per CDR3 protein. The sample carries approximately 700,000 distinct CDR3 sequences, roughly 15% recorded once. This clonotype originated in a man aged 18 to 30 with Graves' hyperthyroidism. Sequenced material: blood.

The DNA for the CDR3 is TGTGCCAGCAGCTTGGAGTATGGGGGCCAAGAGACCCAGTACTTC. This translates into CASSLEYGGQETQYF. V usage is TRBV11-3 and J usage is TRBJ2-5; either TRBD1 or TRBD2 may fit D (5 bases each). The length of the CDR3 is 15 residues. The ends were cut back, 3 bases at V and 1 base at J, with 12 bases in the middle. Germline CDR1 and CDR2: SGHNT and YENEEA.